Presented here are 20 T cell receptor beta chains from one specimen sequenced in a study of control samples from healthy donors and cancer patients. Clones were read by immunoSEQ multiplex PCR, and TCRdb kept only the in-frame ones, dropping some. The sample lists more than 95,000 clones, about 90% occurring once. Sequencing was performed on blood. The receptors come from a man aged 18 to 30 in good health.

This chain joins TRBV6-6 and TRBJ2-2; 7 bases line up with TRBD1. Germline V gene data show CDR1 as MNHNY and CDR2 as SVGAGI (reference sequence). Trimming took 5 bases from V and 0 from J; bases not matched to a gene: 9. This CDR3 is built from 17 residues. The CDR3 region has the DNA TGTGCCAGCAGTCCCAAAATTGACAGGGCGAACACCGGGGAGCTGTTTTTT. Its protein is CASSPKIDRANTGELFF.

This chain connects TRBV3-1 (or the pseudogene TRBV3-2) to TRBJ2-7; D unresolved. V was shortened by 4 bases and J by 1 base, with 17 bases between the two germline ends. The CDR3 has 16 amino acids. Looked up from germline, CDR1 is LGHDT and CDR2 is YNNKEL (reference sequence). The CDR3: CASSRAGPVNSYEQYF. CDR3 DNA sequence: TGTGCCAGCAGCCGCGCCGGACCCGTAAATTCCTACGAGCAGTACTTC.

The chain uses TRBV9 and TRBJ2-1; 15 nucleotides match TRBD2. Trimming took 3 bases from V and 0 from J; bases not matched to a gene: 7. The CDR3 runs 19 residues. The germline V gene encodes CDR1 SGDLS and CDR2 YYNGEE. The CDR3 is CASSGGLAGGFSSYNEQFF. For the CDR3, the DNA is TGTGCCAGCAGCGGGGGACTAGCGGGAGGCTTTAGCTCCTACAATGAGCAGTTCTTC. Filled out from reference TRBV9 and TRBJ2-1, the complete variable domain reads DSGVTQTPKHLITATGQRVTLRCSPRSGDLSVYWYQQSLDQGLQFLIQYYNGEERAKGNILERFSAQQFPDLHSELNLSSLELGDSALYFCASSGGLAGGFSSYNEQFFGPGTRLTVL.

The chain has TRBV9 and TRBJ1-1, with 7 bases fitting TRBD1. Germline V CDR1 and CDR2: SGDLS, YYNGEE. After removal of 3 bases from V and 4 bases from J, the junction contained 9 bases not matched to a gene. The CDR3 contains 15 residues. DNA of the CDR3: TGTGCCAGCAGCGCGAGTTCACAGGGGACCACTGAAGCTTTCTTT. Translation gives CASSASSQGTTEAFF.

The chain has TRBV6-6 and TRBJ2-7, with 8 positions matching TRBD2. This CDR3 region has 14 residues. The J segment lost 2 bases and the V segment lost 6 bases, leaving 6 bases of the junction unmatched. Germline V gene sequence: CDR1 MNHNY, CDR2 SVGAGI (reference sequence). CDR3 coding DNA: TGTGCCAGCAGATACAGCGGGAGTGCCTACGAGCAGTACTTC. It specifies CASRYSGSAYEQYF.

The V call is TRBV9, the J call TRBJ2-2, with a possible D match to TRBD1 (6 bases). V lost 3 bases and J lost 6, with 15 bases in between. The germline V gene encodes CDR1 SGDLS and CDR2 YYNGEE. The CDR3 spans 15 residues. The CDR3 reads CASSARTVSPGELFF. CDR3 in DNA: TGTGCCAGCAGCGCGCGGACAGTTTCTCCCGGGGAGCTGTTTTTT.

The chain employs TRBV9 and TRBJ2-1; 10 bases are a match to TRBD1. The germline V gene encodes CDR1 SGDLS and CDR2 YYNGEE. CDR3 length equals 15 residues. The V gene end was trimmed by 3 bases and the J gene end by 6 bases; junction bases not matched to a gene: 6. The CDR3 region has the DNA TGTGCCAGCAGCGCGACAGGGGGCGCCGGCAATGAGCAGTTCTTC. It specifies CASSATGGAGNEQFF.

This rearrangement joins TRBV2 to TRBJ2-5, with TRBD1 matching 8 bases. CDR1 is SNHLY, CDR2 FYNNEI, per germline. CDR3 size: 15 residues. Trimming cost V 6 bases and J 1 base; bases outside gene matches: 7. The CDR3 DNA is TGTGCCAGCAGCAAGCCGACAGGGGCCCAAGAGACCCAGTACTTC. It encodes CASSKPTGAQETQYF.

V and J are TRBV7-2 and TRBJ2-4; D is possibly TRBD2 (5 bases). The CDR3 has 14 amino acids. The germline V gene has CDR1 SGHTA and CDR2 FQGNSA. V was trimmed by 7 bases and J by 6 bases, leaving 16 bases between them. The CDR3 reads CASTPEEGRNIQYF. The CDR3 DNA is TGTGCCAGCACCCCTGAAGAGGGTAGAAACATTCAGTACTTC.

The chain has TRBV6-5 and TRBJ2-2, with a possible D match to TRBD1 (6 bases). Germline V gives CDR1 MNHEY, CDR2 SVGAGI. The CDR3 spans 13 residues. V lost 11 bases and J 0 bases, leaving 10 bases between the germline ends. In DNA, the CDR3 is TGTGCCTCCCGGGACACGAACACCGGGGAGCTGTTTTTT. This codes for CASRDTNTGELFF.

The chain is built from TRBV3-1 (or the pseudogene TRBV3-2) and TRBJ2-7; D gene uncertain. The CDR3 length is 12 residues. CDR1 and CDR2 (germline): LGHDT, YNNKEL (reference sequence). The germline V and J ends were trimmed by 1 base and 6 bases, with 7 bases remaining between them. CDR3 nucleotide sequence: TGTGCCAGCAGCCAAGTCCGAACCGAGCAGTACTTC. Residues: CASSQVRTEQYF.

The count of this clone is one. This chain connects TRBV6-4 to TRBJ2-3, with 7 bases identical to TRBD1. This CDR3 comprises 13 residues. Germline CDR1 is MRHNA and CDR2 is SNTAGT. Trimming took 10 bases from V and 2 from J; bases not matched to a gene: 6. The CDR3: CATGQENTDTQYF. CDR3 bases: TGTGCCACTGGACAGGAGAACACAGATACGCAGTATTTT.

The V and J genes are TRBV9 and TRBJ2-3, with D possibly TRBD2 on 5 matching bases. Trimming pared 3 bases from V and 7 bases from J, leaving 18 bases between. In germline, CDR1 is SGDLS, CDR2 YYNGEE. The CDR3 loop spans 15 amino acids. In DNA form, the CDR3 reads TGTGCCAGCAGCGCTATCGCGGGCCAAGTAAATACGCAGTATTTT. It yields the protein CASSAIAGQVNTQYF.

V and J are TRBV4-3 and TRBJ1-2; D remains unclear. Deletions cut 0 bases from V and 8 bases from J, with 22 bases between. There are 17 residues in the CDR3. Germline V gene sequence: CDR1 LGHNA, CDR2 YSLEER. The DNA for the CDR3 is TGCGCCAGCAGCCAAGATCTCGATAACGTGGGAGGGTACGGCTACACCTTC. It codes for CASSQDLDNVGGYGYTF.

The chain has TRBV10-2 and TRBJ1-5, with TRBD1 matching 7 bases. The CDR3 consists of 19 residues. CDR1 and CDR2 from the germline V gene are WSHSY and SAAADI. Trimming removed 8 bases from V and 2 bases from J; junction bases left unmatched: 21. The CDR3 is CASRGFGAGGMIGNQPQHF. The CDR3 DNA reads as TGCGCCAGCCGCGGATTTGGGGCAGGGGGTATGATTGGCAATCAGCCCCAGCATTTT.

The rearrangement links TRBV27 to TRBJ1-2, with D unresolved. Germline CDR1 and CDR2: MNHEY and SMNVEV (reference sequence). The CDR3 is 12 amino acids. V shed 2 bases and J shed 10 bases, with 11 bases lying between them. The CDR3 sequence: CASSLIGVDYTF. The CDR3 DNA follows: TGTGCCAGCAGTTTAATTGGTGTGGACTACACCTTC.

V and J are TRBV5-5 and TRBJ2-6, with D unclear. Between the trimmed V and J ends, which lost 4 bases and 0 bases, there was a span of 8 bases. In germline, CDR1 is SGHKS, CDR2 YYEKEE (reference sequence). The CDR3 sequence is 15 residues long. Here the CDR3 DNA reads TGTGCCAGCAGCGCAGAGTTCTCTGGGGCCAACGTCCTGACTTTC. Translation gives CASSAEFSGANVLTF. Full variable domain (missing parts from reference TRBV5-5 and TRBJ2-6): DAGVTQSPTHLIKTRGQQVTLRCSPISGHKSVSWYQQVLGQGPQFIFQYYEKEERGRGNFPDRFSARQFPNYSSELNVNALLLGDSALYLCASSAEFSGANVLTFGAGSRLTVL.

The chain employs TRBV5-1 and TRBJ2-2; D call uncertain. The V end lost 5 bases, the J end lost 0 bases, and 8 bases lay between the germline ends. Germline loops: CDR1 SGHRS, CDR2 YFSETQ. This CDR3 is 14 amino acids long. The CDR3 here is CASRLLTNTGELFF. For the CDR3, the DNA is TGCGCCAGCAGGCTACTAACGAACACCGGGGAGCTGTTTTTT.

V gene TRBV7-3 combines with J gene TRBJ2-7; a weak D match, TRBD2 (6 bases). In germline, CDR1 is SGHTA, CDR2 FQGTGA. The V and J ends lost 2 bases and 1 base respectively, with 12 bases between them. The CDR3 sequence is 15 residues long. CDR3 sequence: CASSLHGGGSYEQYF. In DNA, the CDR3 is TGTGCCAGCAGCTTACATGGCGGAGGGTCCTACGAGCAGTACTTC.

The sample holds one count of this clone. This chain uses TRBV10-3 with TRBJ1-1; D is possibly TRBD1 (5 bases). CDR3 length: 14 residues. The V end was cut by 3 bases, the J end by 4 bases, with 12 bases between. The germline V gene encodes CDR1 ENHRY and CDR2 SYGVKD. The chain's CDR3 is CAISDPSGSTEAFF. The CDR3 bases are TGTGCCATCAGTGATCCTTCAGGGAGCACTGAAGCTTTCTTT.